The next 20 T cell receptor beta chains were all read from a single sample in a study of cytomegalovirus exposure and HLA in healthy donors. PCR amplification relied on 60 Vbeta primers (plus 13 Jbeta primers). The table came from immunoSEQ multiplex PCR; TCRdb's copy has only in-frame clones and leaves some out. The table lists about 200,000 clones. Sequencing was performed on PBMCs. These TCRs come from a woman aged 25 to 39 in good health and CMV-seropositive.

The rearrangement joins TRBV19 to TRBJ1-6, with a possible D match to TRBD1 (6 bases). The CDR3 length is 14 residues. CDR1 is LNHDA and CDR2 is SQIVND in the germline V gene (reference sequence). V was shortened by 10 bases and J by 0 bases, with 10 bases between the two germline ends. This chain's CDR3 is CATQGSSYNSPLHF. CDR3 sequence (DNA): TGTGCCACCCAGGGGAGCTCCTATAATTCACCCCTCCACTTT. Based on the CDR3 plus reference TRBV19 and TRBJ1-6, the full variable domain is DGGITQSPKYLFRKEGQNVTLSCEQNLNHDAMYWYRQDPGQGLRLIYYSQIVNDFQKGDIAEGYSVSREKKESFPLTVTSAQKNPTAFYLCATQGSSYNSPLHFGNGTRLTVT.

The chain has TRBV19 and TRBJ2-6; possibly TRBD2 for D (6 bases). In germline, CDR1 is LNHDA, CDR2 SQIVND (reference sequence). Deletions cut 7 bases from V and 0 bases from J, with 10 bases between. There are 15 residues in the CDR3. CDR3 amino acids: CASTDGSSGANVLTF. CDR3 sequence (DNA): TGTGCCAGTACAGACGGGAGCTCTGGGGCCAACGTCCTGACTTTC. The full variable domain, with the rest looked up from reference TRBV19 and TRBJ2-6, is DGGITQSPKYLFRKEGQNVTLSCEQNLNHDAMYWYRQDPGQGLRLIYYSQIVNDFQKGDIAEGYSVSREKKESFPLTVTSAQKNPTAFYLCASTDGSSGANVLTFGAGSRLTVL.

The chain is built from TRBV7-9 and TRBJ2-2; 11 positions match TRBD1. The CDR3 sequence is 16 residues long. CDR1 and CDR2 from the germline V gene are SEHNR and FQNEAQ (reference sequence). Losses at the gene ends were 5 bases for V and 7 bases for J; bases not matched to a gene: 9. Written as DNA, the CDR3 is TGTGCCAGCAGCGCGCGCGGGACAGGGGGAGTCGGGGAGCTGTTTTTT. Its protein is CASSARGTGGVGELFF.

The V call is TRBV5-1, the J call TRBJ2-5, with TRBD2 matching over 12 bases. The closer fit of TRBJ2-7 to the DNA end suggests the J call may be wrong. Germline CDR1 SGHRS, CDR2 YFSETQ. The CDR3 runs to 18 residues. DNA of the CDR3: TGCGCCAGCAGCTTGCAACAGGGACTAGCGGGTGGGGCCGACGAGCAGTACTTC. Protein: CASSLQQGLAGGADEQYF.

This sequence joins TRBV19 and TRBJ2-6; D perhaps matches TRBD1 (6 bases). Germline V gene lookup returns CDR1 LNHDA and CDR2 SQIVND (reference sequence). With 5 bases removed from V and 1 base from J, the gap between germline ends came to 15 bases. The CDR3 loop spans 17 amino acids. The CDR3 spells CASSYWQGTSGANVLTF. The CDR3 nucleotides are TGTGCCAGTAGTTATTGGCAGGGGACGTCTGGGGCCAACGTCCTGACTTTC.

The chain carries TRBV4-1 and TRBJ1-2; D may be TRBD1 (6 bases). The CDR3 spans 14 residues. V gave up 0 bases and J gave up 4 bases, with 9 bases separating them. Per germline, CDR1 MGHRA and CDR2 YSYEKL. CDR3 sequence: CASSQEDSFYGYTF. CDR3 in DNA: TGCGCCAGCAGCCAAGAGGACAGCTTCTATGGCTACACCTTC.

The CDR3 loop reads CASSLQGAHGYTF. In nucleotides, the CDR3 is TGTGCCAGCAGCCTACAGGGGGCGCATGGCTACACCTTC. V and J are TRBV7-2 and TRBJ1-2; 9 bases are a match to TRBD1. The CDR3 is 13 residues long. Germline trimming cut 5 bases from V and 6 bases from J; bases unmatched to any gene: 4. Germline V gene lookup returns CDR1 SGHTA and CDR2 FQGNSA. Full variable domain (remainder filled in from reference TRBV7-2 and TRBJ1-2): GAGVSQSPSNKVTEKGKDVELRCDPISGHTALYWYRQSLGQGLEFLIYFQGNSAPDKSGLPSDRFSAERTGGSVSTLTIQRTQQEDSAVYLCASSLQGAHGYTFGSGTRLTVV.

This chain joins TRBV29-1 and TRBJ2-6, with 7 nucleotides matching TRBD1. Germline CDR1 reads SQVTM; CDR2 reads ANQGSEA. V lost 0 bases and J lost 2; bases outside the gene matches: 7. The CDR3 sequence is 17 residues long. CDR3 in amino acids: CSVEDRQGSPGANVLTF. As DNA, the CDR3 is TGCAGCGTTGAAGACCGACAGGGCAGCCCTGGGGCCAACGTCCTGACTTTC.

V usage is TRBV7-9 and J usage is TRBJ1-1; D is ambiguous. CDR1 is SEHNR and CDR2 is FQNEAQ in the germline V gene (reference sequence). Deletions cut 2 bases from V and 11 bases from J, with 9 bases between. The CDR3 sequence is 11 residues long. CDR3 sequence: CASSLFGQAFF. CDR3 nucleotides: TGTGCCAGCAGCTTATTTGGGCAGGCTTTCTTT.

This chain uses TRBV5-1 with TRBJ2-1; possible D gene TRBD2, 5 bases. Germline V gene lookup returns CDR1 SGHRS and CDR2 YFSETQ. V shed 2 bases and J shed 10 bases, with 16 bases lying between them. The CDR3 runs to 14 residues. This CDR3 is CASSFDGVLGEQFF. As DNA, the CDR3 is TGCGCCAGCAGCTTTGACGGGGTCTTGGGGGAGCAGTTCTTC. The variable domain in full, completed from reference TRBV5-1 and TRBJ2-1, reads KAGVTQTPRYLIKTRGQQVTLSCSPISGHRSVSWYQQTPGQGLQFLFEYFSETQRNKGNFPGRFSGRQFSNSRSEMNVSTLELGDSALYLCASSFDGVLGEQFFGPGTRLTVL.

The chain combines TRBV5-8 with TRBJ1-5; 8 nucleotides match TRBD1. This CDR3 contains 17 residues. The germline CDR1 and CDR2 sequences are SGHTS and YDEGEE. V was pared by 4 bases and J by 1 base, with 10 bases of the junction left unmatched. The CDR3 DNA follows: TGTGCCAGCAGCCCCGGAGCAGGGGGCAAGAGCAATCAGCCCCAGCATTTT. Amino acid sequence: CASSPGAGGKSNQPQHF.

The chain joins TRBV6-5 to TRBJ1-5; a possible D gene is TRBD1 (5 bases). Germline lookup yields CDR1 MNHEY and CDR2 SVGAGI. V was clipped by 2 bases and J by 3 bases, with 11 bases between them. The CDR3 is 15 residues long. CDR3 protein: CASSYTGDSNQPQHF. In DNA form, the CDR3 reads TGTGCCAGCAGTTACACGGGGGACTCCAATCAGCCCCAGCATTTT.

J is TRBJ2-7 and V is TRBV7-2, with 9 bases lining up with TRBD2. In germline, CDR1 is SGHTA, CDR2 FQGNSA. V shed 6 bases and J 2 bases; nucleotides not matched to a gene: 5. The CDR3 is 14 residues long. CDR3 sequence: CASRPGTSTYEQYF. CDR3 in DNA: TGTGCCAGCAGACCCGGGACTAGCACCTACGAGCAGTACTTC.

The V call is TRBV4-1, the J call TRBJ1-1, with TRBD1 matching over 7 bases. V lost 1 base and J lost 5; bases outside the gene matches: 4. The CDR3 runs to 14 residues. From germline, CDR1 is MGHRA and CDR2 YSYEKL. The CDR3 protein is CASSQGSGGTEAFF. The CDR3 bases are TGCGCCAGCAGCCAAGGTTCAGGGGGGACTGAAGCTTTCTTT.

This chain connects TRBV27 to TRBJ1-2, with TRBD1 matching over 7 bases. The V gene end was trimmed by 5 bases and the J gene end by 5 bases; junction bases not matched to a gene: 2. The CDR3 extends over 12 amino acids. Germline CDR1 reads MNHEY; CDR2 reads SMNVEV (reference sequence). The CDR3 DNA sequence: TGTGCCAGCAGTACGGGACAGTATGGCTACACCTTC. This encodes CASSTGQYGYTF.

The rearrangement joins TRBV6-1 to TRBJ1-2, with 9 nucleotides matching TRBD1. This CDR3 region has 15 residues. Unmatched junction bases numbered 11, after V lost 4 bases and J lost 8 bases. Germline V gene sequence: CDR1 MNHNS, CDR2 SASEGT. CDR3 DNA: TGTGCCAGCAGTGCCAATAGGGACAGGGCGTTCGGCTACACCTTC. Translated, it gives CASSANRDRAFGYTF.

The chain carries TRBV19 and TRBJ1-2, with TRBD1 matching 9 bases. The CDR3 has 17 residues. J gave up 2 bases and V 2 bases, and 9 bases lay outside the gene matches. CDR1 and CDR2 (germline): LNHDA, SQIVND (reference sequence). Written as DNA, the CDR3 is TGTGCCAGTAGTATAAATCCGGGACAGGGACCGAACTATGGCTACACCTTC. This sequence encodes CASSINPGQGPNYGYTF.

This chain's CDR3 is CASSFRQENYGYTF. Here the CDR3 DNA reads TGTGCCAGCAGCTTTCGACAGGAAAACTATGGCTACACCTTC. V and J are TRBV5-6 and TRBJ1-2; perhaps TRBD1 as D (6 bases). Germline CDR1 SGHDT, CDR2 YYEEEE. CDR3 length: 14 amino acids. V lost 2 bases to trimming and J lost 2 bases, with 10 bases between them.

The V call is TRBV6-5, the J call TRBJ2-5, with D possibly being TRBD1 (6 bases). V was shortened by 5 bases and J by 9 bases, with 22 bases between the two germline ends. This CDR3 region has 15 residues. Per the germline V gene, CDR1 is MNHEY and CDR2 is SVGAGI. CDR3 DNA sequence: TGTGCCAGCAGTCTAGGACAGCCCCGGGTCTGGGCCCAGTACTTC. This encodes CASSLGQPRVWAQYF.

The chain is built from TRBV7-2 and TRBJ2-2; TRBD2 is a possible D gene (6 bases). CDR1 is SGHTA, CDR2 FQGNSA, per germline. V lost 5 bases and J 4 bases, leaving 11 bases between the germline ends. CDR3 length: 14 residues. In DNA form, the CDR3 reads TGTGCCAGCAGCAACGGACTATTCACCGGGGAGCTGTTTTTT. Translating gives CASSNGLFTGELFF.